This is a list of T cell receptor beta chains from one sample in a study of blood T cell repertoires in COVID-19. TCRdb's copy holds only in-frame clones and misses some; the assay was immunoSEQ multiplex PCR. The sample includes about 220,000 clones, 65% to 90% of them seen just once. The sequencing sample was made of peripheral blood. The receptors derive from a human donor in a cohort sampled during active COVID-19. Both conserved end residues are part of each CDR3. The order of the fields is V gene, D gene, clone size, J gene, CDR3 protein, CDR3 DNA. The D gene is left open where the match is weak. Rows give clone size only sometimes, using once, few, many, or a class for an expanded clone.

TRBV7-6	TRBD1	NA	TRBJ1-2	CASSLRQGEVGYTF	TGTGCCAGCAGCCTCCGACAGGGGGAGGTGGGCTACACCTTC
TRBV5-4	TRBD2	few	TRBJ2-7	CASSQSGASYEQYF	TGTGCCAGCAGCCAGAGCGGGGCCTCCTACGAGCAGTACTTC
TRBV5-1	NA	NA	TRBJ2-7	CASSLGPGNEQYF	TGCGCCAGCAGCTTGGGGCCAGGGAACGAGCAGTACTTC
TRBV10-3	NA	NA	TRBJ1-3	CAISTATSGNTIYF	TGTGCCATCAGTACCGCTACCTCTGGAAACACCATATATTTT
TRBV9	NA	NA	TRBJ1-4	CASSAYARGPNEKLFF	TGTGCCAGCAGCGCTTACGCCAGGGGACCTAATGAAAAACTGTTTTTT
TRBV27	NA	NA	TRBJ2-2	CATSGGLCYTGELFF	TGTGCCACCTCCGGGGGATTGTGCTACACCGGGGAGCTGTTTTTT
TRBV18	TRBD2	NA	TRBJ2-2	CASSPRLAGERIPGELFF	TGTGCCAGCTCACCAAGGCTAGCGGGAGAAAGGATCCCCGGGGAGCTGTTTTTT
TRBV30	NA	NA	TRBJ1-3	CAWSYSSGNTIYF	TGTGCCTGGAGTTACAGCTCTGGAAACACCATATATTTT
TRBV7-3	TRBD2	NA	TRBJ2-1	CASSLTPAGGLNEQFF	TGTGCCAGCAGCTTAACTCCAGCGGGAGGGCTAAATGAGCAGTTCTTC
TRBV28	NA	few	TRBJ1-5	CASSPLGGNQPQHF	TGTGCCAGCAGCCCGCTTGGGGGGAATCAGCCCCAGCATTTT
TRBV10-3	TRBD1	NA	TRBJ2-5	CAITQTGRAWETQYF	TGTGCCATCACTCAGACAGGGCGGGCTTGGGAGACCCAGTACTTC
TRBV6-2/TRBV6-3	NA	NA	TRBJ1-5	CASSSRWRGTNQPQHF	TGTGCCAGCAGCTCCCGATGGCGGGGGACGAATCAGCCCCAGCATTTT
TRBV4-1	TRBD1	NA	TRBJ1-3	CASSHEGQGVGNTIYF	TGCGCCAGCAGCCACGAGGGACAGGGGGTCGGAAACACCATATATTTT
TRBV5-4	NA	few	TRBJ1-2	CASSHTENYGYTF	TGTGCCAGCAGTCACACAGAGAACTATGGCTACACCTTC
TRBV9	NA	NA	TRBJ2-1	CASSLTGLLGNEQFF	TGTGCCAGCAGCCTTACGGGACTCCTGGGCAATGAGCAGTTCTTC
TRBV2	TRBD1	NA	TRBJ2-1	CASTGQRRKEQFF	TGTGCCAGCACGGGACAGCGGCGGAAGGAGCAGTTCTTC
TRBV11-1	NA	NA	TRBJ2-3	CASSLGQGIDTQYF	TGTGCCAGCAGCTTAGGCCAGGGGATAGATACGCAGTATTTT
TRBV6-2/TRBV6-3	NA	NA	TRBJ1-5	CASTPFGSNQPQHF	TGTGCCAGCACCCCCTTTGGCAGCAATCAGCCCCAGCATTTT
TRBV19	TRBD2	few	TRBJ2-2	CARKRTSGGNTGELFF	TGTGCCAGAAAGAGGACTAGCGGAGGGAACACCGGGGAGCTGTTTTTT
TRBV7-2	TRBD1	few	TRBJ2-3	CASSLGGRGREDTQYF	TGTGCCAGCAGCTTAGGAGGCAGGGGGCGTGAGGATACGCAGTATTTT
TRBV10-3	NA	NA	TRBJ2-2	CAISEFRVDTGELFF	TGTGCCATCAGTGAGTTCAGGGTAGACACCGGGGAGCTGTTTTTT
TRBV28	NA	NA	TRBJ2-7	CASSLGGRSEQYF	TGTGCCAGCAGTTTAGGGGGGAGGTCCGAGCAGTACTTC
TRBV6-5	TRBD1	NA	TRBJ1-1	CASRRQGPMNTEAFF	TGTGCCAGCAGGCGACAGGGACCCATGAACACTGAAGCTTTCTTT
TRBV6-2/TRBV6-3	TRBD1	few	TRBJ2-1	CASGRDRVNNEQFF	TGTGCCAGCGGCCGGGACAGGGTAAACAATGAGCAGTTCTTC
TRBV6-5	NA	NA	TRBJ2-4	CASSYRQAGDIQYF	TGTGCCAGCAGTTACAGACAGGCAGGGGACATTCAGTACTTC
TRBV27	NA	NA	TRBJ2-7	CASSPSTGTLTYEQYF	TGTGCCAGCAGTCCTTCTACAGGGACCCTAACCTACGAGCAGTACTTC
TRBV28	TRBD2	NA	TRBJ2-7	CASSSPGAGAEVEQYF	TGTGCCAGCAGTTCTCCTGGAGCGGGAGCGGAGGTCGAGCAGTACTTC
TRBV9	TRBD2	NA	TRBJ2-2	CASSVGSGRTGELFF	TGTGCCAGCAGCGTAGGGAGCGGGAGGACCGGGGAGCTGTTTTTT
TRBV30	NA	NA	TRBJ2-7	CAWNRGNHEQYF	TGTGCCTGGAATCGAGGGAACCACGAGCAGTACTTC
TRBV27	NA	many	TRBJ2-3	CASSLYPGVTDTQYF	TGTGCCAGCAGTTTATATCCAGGGGTAACAGATACGCAGTATTTT
TRBV28	NA	NA	TRBJ2-3	CASRPRDTDTQYF	TGTGCCAGCCGACCCAGGGACACAGATACGCAGTATTTT
TRBV2	NA	NA	TRBJ2-2	CASRYYTGELFF	TGTGCCAGCAGGTACTACACCGGGGAGCTGTTTTTT
TRBV7-6	NA	NA	TRBJ1-1	CASSIQSYTEAFF	TGTGCCAGCAGCATACAGAGTTACACTGAAGCTTTCTTT
TRBV28	TRBD1	NA	TRBJ1-5	CASSLYRTGASNQPQHF	TGTGCCAGCAGTTTATACAGGACAGGGGCGAGCAATCAGCCCCAGCATTTT
TRBV29-1	NA	NA	TRBJ2-5	CSVEGLTGRFEETQYF	TGCAGCGTTGAAGGTCTGACAGGGAGGTTCGAAGAGACCCAGTACTTC
TRBV6-6	TRBD2	NA	TRBJ2-1	CASSRLAGGPRNEQFF	TGTGCCAGCAGTCGACTAGCGGGAGGGCCTAGGAATGAGCAGTTCTTC
TRBV5-1	NA	NA	TRBJ2-7	CASSLGGPYEQYF	TGCGCCAGCAGCTTGGGGGGGCCCTACGAGCAGTACTTC
TRBV14	TRBD1	NA	TRBJ1-4	CASSPLDRGEKLFF	TGTGCCAGCAGCCCGCTGGACAGGGGAGAAAAACTGTTTTTT
TRBV27	TRBD1	NA	TRBJ2-1	CASSERQGSDEQFF	TGTGCCAGCAGTGAACGACAGGGATCGGATGAGCAGTTCTTC
TRBV20-1	TRBD2	once	TRBJ2-5	CSASVLVLAGEETQYF	TGCAGTGCTAGTGTCCTTGTTTTAGCGGGAGAAGAGACCCAGTACTTC
TRBV4-1	TRBD2	NA	TRBJ2-7	CASSRGLAALKAYEQYF	TGCGCCAGCAGCCGCGGACTAGCGGCCCTGAAGGCCTACGAGCAGTACTTC
TRBV11-3	NA	NA	TRBJ2-1	CASSLTTDNEQFF	TGTGCCAGCAGCCTGACTACCGACAATGAGCAGTTCTTC
TRBV19	NA	NA	TRBJ1-6	CASSNKETGLGSPLHF	TGTGCCAGTAGTAACAAAGAAACAGGGCTGGGGTCACCCCTCCACTTT
TRBV6-4	TRBD2	NA	TRBJ2-3	CASSDEAGGPDTQYF	TGTGCCAGCAGTGACGAAGCGGGAGGGCCAGATACGCAGTATTTT
TRBV18	TRBD1	NA	TRBJ1-5	CASSDRGDQPQHF	TGTGCCAGCTCGGACAGGGGGGATCAGCCCCAGCATTTT
TRBV20-1	NA	NA	TRBJ1-1	CSASRGMHTEAFF	TGCAGTGCGAGTAGAGGTATGCACACTGAAGCTTTCTTT
TRBV18	NA	NA	TRBJ2-7	CASSDRTGSAYEQYF	TGTGCCAGCTCTGACAGGACCGGATCTGCCTACGAGCAGTACTTC
TRBV5-6	TRBD1	once	TRBJ2-5	CASSSTGSQETQYF	TGTGCCAGCAGCTCGACAGGGTCTCAAGAGACCCAGTACTTC
TRBV29-1	NA	NA	TRBJ2-7	CSVPDRHYEQYF	TGCAGCGTGCCTGACCGACACTACGAGCAGTACTTC
TRBV11-3	NA	NA	TRBJ2-7	CASSLDWQGGEQYF	TGTGCCAGCAGCTTAGATTGGCAGGGAGGCGAGCAGTACTTC
TRBV24-1	TRBD1	NA	TRBJ2-1	CATSDNSGTGAGFEQFF	TGTGCCACCAGTGACAACTCCGGGACAGGGGCTGGATTCGAGCAGTTCTTC
TRBV11-2	NA	NA	TRBJ2-7	CASSLGTGLYEQYF	TGTGCCAGCAGCTTGGGTACAGGACTATACGAGCAGTACTTC
TRBV25-1	TRBD2	once	TRBJ2-1	CASSDREDVYNEQFF	TGTGCCAGCAGTGACCGGGAGGACGTCTACAATGAGCAGTTCTTC
TRBV27	TRBD1	NA	TRBJ2-6	CASSLGGQGALVLAGANVLTF	TGTGCCAGCAGTTTGGGGGGACAGGGGGCGTTAGTGTTAGCTGGGGCCAACGTCCTGACTTTC
TRBV2	NA	many	TRBJ2-7	CASSEVGEQYF	TGTGCCAGCAGTGAGGTCGGCGAGCAGTACTTC
TRBV6-5	NA	once	TRBJ1-4	CASSYSTVGEKLFF	TGTGCCAGCAGTTACTCGACAGTTGGTGAAAAACTGTTTTTT
TRBV6-6	TRBD1	NA	TRBJ2-7	CASSYGQGHEQYF	TGTGCCAGCAGTTACGGACAGGGTCACGAGCAGTACTTC